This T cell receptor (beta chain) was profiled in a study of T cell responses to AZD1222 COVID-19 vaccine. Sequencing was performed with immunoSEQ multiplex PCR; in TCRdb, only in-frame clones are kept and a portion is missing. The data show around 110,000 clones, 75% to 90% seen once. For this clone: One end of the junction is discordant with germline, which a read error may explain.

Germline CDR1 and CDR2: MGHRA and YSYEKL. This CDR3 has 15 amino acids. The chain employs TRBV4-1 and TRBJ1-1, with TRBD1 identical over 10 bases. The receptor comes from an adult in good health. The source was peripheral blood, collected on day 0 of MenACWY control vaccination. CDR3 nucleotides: TGCGCCAGCAGCCAGGGAGGGACAGGGGACACTGAAACTTTCTTT. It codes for CASSQGGTGDTETFF.